This TCR beta chain was identified in a study of shared clonotypes between healthy human individuals. With 4 bases removed from V and 7 bases from J, the gap between germline ends came to 14 bases. The CDR3 runs 14 residues. Germline V gives CDR1 MNHNY, CDR2 SVGAGI (reference sequence). This clone is a singleton in its sample. What it binds is not known. Profiling relied on immunoSEQ multiplex PCR, and the TCRdb table lists in-frame clones only, not all of them. The sample has fewer than 1.6 million clones; 98% are singletons. Study-wide findings and caveats: Among donors, the sharing of clonotypes was expected to be influenced by sequencing depth. Generally, naive subsets came out with larger estimated richness than memory subsets.

This receptor was identified in a man aged 25-40 years in good health. The chain couples TRBV6-6 to TRBJ1-5; D unresolved. Sequenced material: naive CD4+ T cells sorted from blood. Subset noted: CD45RA+ positively selected. CDR3 protein: CASSSPPGVQPQHF. The CDR3 DNA is TGTGCCAGCAGTTCCCCCCCTGGCGTCCAGCCCCAGCATTTT.